These 11 T cell receptor beta chains share one sample of origin, sequenced in a study of Graves' ophthalmopathy and Graves' hyperthyroidism. Amplified TCR beta CDR3 regions were obtained using RNA transcripts as template. RT-PCR with HTBI primers came first, then second-round multiplex PCR. TCRdb fed the multiplex PCR reads into MiXCR, producing one record per CDR3 protein. This sample carries about 400,000 distinct CDR3 sequences, 15% to 17% of them seen once, and the ten largest clones take about 7%. Sequenced: peripheral blood. The receptors were gathered from a woman between 18 and 29 years old with stable Graves' hyperthyroidism.

This clonotype occurred many times. The CDR3 spells CASSHRRQGLNTEAFF. Here the CDR3 DNA reads TGTGCCAGCAGTCACCGAAGACAGGGATTAAACACTGAAGCTTTCTTT. The chain combines TRBV12-3 or TRBV12-4 with TRBJ1-1, with 7 bases identical to TRBD1. The CDR3 spans 16 residues. The V gene end was trimmed by 5 bases and the J gene end by 2 bases; junction bases not matched to a gene: 11.

In its sample, this clonotype was seen many times. A junction boundary mismatches the germline segment, possibly from a read error. The rearrangement joins TRBV12-3 or TRBV12-4 to TRBJ2-4, with D uncertain. There are 16 residues in the CDR3. The CDR3 sequence: CASSLVSRVAKNIKYF. The CDR3 coding sequence is TGTGCCAGCAGTTTGGTATCCAGAGTAGCCAAAAACATTAAGTACTTC.

The CDR3, as DNA: TGTGCCAGCAGTTTAATGGGCTATCAGCCCCAGCATTTT. Protein: CASSLMGYQPQHF. The chain uses TRBV12-3 or TRBV12-4 and TRBJ1-5; no firm D call. CDR3 length: 13 residues. The V and J ends lost 2 bases and 5 bases respectively, with 7 bases between them.

This clonotype has only a few counts. The chain is built from TRBV19 and TRBJ1-1; D is unclear. Trimming removed 2 bases at V and 2 bases at J, with 6 bases between. The germline gives CDR1 LNHDA, CDR2 SQIVND (reference sequence). There are 13 residues in the CDR3. Written as DNA, the CDR3 is TGTGCCAGTAGTATAACCTTTAACACTGAAGCTTTCTTT. Protein: CASSITFNTEAFF.

The chain joins TRBV5-1 to TRBJ1-2; no definite D call. The CDR3 spans 15 residues. Trimming removed 4 bases at V and 8 bases at J, with 21 bases between. Per the germline V gene, CDR1 is SGHRS and CDR2 is YFSETQ. CDR3 sequence (DNA): TGCGCCAGCAGCGCATCCGGGGAAATTAGCAGGGGCTACACCTTC. This gives the protein CASSASGEISRGYTF.

This clonotype was picked up many times. The gene calls are TRBV6-5 and TRBJ1-5; no clear D gene. The germline V gene encodes CDR1 MNHEY and CDR2 SVGAGI. This CDR3 has 16 residues. V lost 0 bases to trimming and J lost 7 bases, with 16 bases between them. CDR3 nucleotides: TGTGCCAGCAGTTACTCGGCAGATCGGTCCAACCAGCCCCAGCATTTT. It codes for CASSYSADRSNQPQHF.

This clonotype has at least ten counts. CDR3 nucleotide sequence: TGTGCCAGCAGCTCTCGGACCGAAGGGGAGCAGTACTTC. Translated: CASSSRTEGEQYF. The chain is built from TRBV11-3 and TRBJ2-7; D ambiguous. Germline V gene data show CDR1 as SGHNT and CDR2 as YENEEA. The CDR3 consists of 13 residues. V was pared by 4 bases and J by 7 bases, with 14 bases between. Drawing the rest from reference TRBV11-3 and TRBJ2-7, the complete variable domain is EAGVVQSPRYKIIEKKQPVAFWCNPISGHNTLYWYLQNLGQGPELLIRYENEEAVDDSQLPKDRFSAERLKGVDSTLKIQPAELGDSAVYLCASSSRTEGEQYFGPGTRLTVT.

This clonotype has a count of ten or more. V is TRBV6-2 or TRBV6-3 and J is TRBJ2-7, with 10 nucleotides matching TRBD1. The germline V gene has CDR1 MNHEY and CDR2 SVGEGT. The CDR3 totals 16 residues. V lost 1 base and J lost 5; bases outside the gene matches: 8. Here the CDR3 reads CASSYLPGQGTHEQYF. The CDR3 region has the DNA TGTGCCAGCAGTTACTTGCCGGGACAGGGGACCCACGAGCAGTACTTC.

On this clonotype itself: This may be a read error, as it is one base from a much larger clone. The chain carries TRBV6-2 or TRBV6-3 and TRBJ2-7; 8 bases line up with TRBD2. The germline gives CDR1 MNHEY, CDR2 SVGEGT. CDR3 length: 14 amino acids. The DNA for the CDR3 is TGTGCCAGCAGGGGAGCGGGGGACTCCTACGAGCAGGACTTC. Its translation: CASRGAGDSYEQDF.

This clonotype appeared many times. This chain links TRBV20-1 with TRBJ2-7; TRBD2 matches 10 bases. The J segment lost 1 base and the V segment lost 3 bases, leaving 9 bases of the junction unmatched. The germline CDR1 and CDR2 sequences are DFQATT and SNEGSKA (reference sequence). The CDR3 contains 16 residues. The CDR3 bases are TGCAGTGCTAGGGCCGGACTAGCGGAGAGGTCCTACGAGCAGTACTTC. Its translation: CSARAGLAERSYEQYF.

At least ten counts were recorded for this clonotype. The genes are TRBV29-1 and TRBJ2-2, with D perhaps matching TRBD1 or TRBD2 (5 bases each). The CDR3 sequence is 15 residues long. Germline V lookup: CDR1 SQVTM, CDR2 ANQGSEA. V shed 4 bases and J shed 0 bases, with 12 bases lying between them. In DNA form, the CDR3 reads TGCAGCGTTGTGCTCCGGGGCGCGAACACCGGGGAGCTGTTTTTT. Amino acids: CSVVLRGANTGELFF.